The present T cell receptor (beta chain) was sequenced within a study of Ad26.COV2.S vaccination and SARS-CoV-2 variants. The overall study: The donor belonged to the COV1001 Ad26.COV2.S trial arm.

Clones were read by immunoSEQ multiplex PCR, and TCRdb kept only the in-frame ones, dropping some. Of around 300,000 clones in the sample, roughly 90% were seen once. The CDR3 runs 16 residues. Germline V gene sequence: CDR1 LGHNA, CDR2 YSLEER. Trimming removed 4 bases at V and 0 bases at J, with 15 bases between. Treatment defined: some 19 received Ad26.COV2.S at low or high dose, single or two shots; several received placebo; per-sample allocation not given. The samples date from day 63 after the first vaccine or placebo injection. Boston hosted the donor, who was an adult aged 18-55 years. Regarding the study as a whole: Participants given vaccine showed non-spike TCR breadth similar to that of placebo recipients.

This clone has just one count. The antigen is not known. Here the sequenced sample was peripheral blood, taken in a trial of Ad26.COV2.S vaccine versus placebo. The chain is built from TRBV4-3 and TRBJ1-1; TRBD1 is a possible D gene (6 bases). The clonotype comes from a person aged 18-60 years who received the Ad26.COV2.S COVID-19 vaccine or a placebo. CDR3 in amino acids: CASSPNWGAMNTEAFF. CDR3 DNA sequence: TGCGCCAGCAGCCCGAATTGGGGGGCCATGAACACTGAAGCTTTCTTT.